This TCR beta chain was identified during a study of regulatory T cells in long-lasting Graves disease. Points from the study as a whole: The analysis examined peripheral blood only and excluded thyroid tissue.

The germline V gene encodes CDR1 SGHDT and CDR2 YYEEEE. The CDR3 covers 15 residues. V was cut by 4 bases and J by 1 base, with 14 bases left in between. Described time point: persistent/refractory GD, antithyroid drugs over 5 years with positive TRAb. Extracted PBMC RNA gave rise to the TCR library. Graves' disease diagnosis relied on American Thyroid Association guidelines. TCR beta libraries were built with iRepertoire HTBI primers and Arm-PCR of CDR3 regions. Each CDR3 protein gets one entry after TCRdb re-called the multiplex PCR reads with MiXCR. The sample lists around 460,000 distinct CDR3 sequences, less than 25% occurring once. Only a few counts were recorded for this clonotype. Its antigen is undetermined.

The receptor was derived from a female donor with Graves disease. The input for sequencing was peripheral blood mononuclear cells (PBMCs), taken when the disease was refractory, from a patient treated with antithyroid drugs. This rearrangement joins TRBV5-6 to TRBJ2-5, with TRBD2 as a possible D gene (5 bases). CDR3 in amino acids: CASSLLGVVQETQYF. CDR3 nucleotides: TGTGCCAGCAGCCTACTCGGGGTTGTCCAAGAGACCCAGTACTTC.